What follows are 4 T cell receptor beta chains derived from one specimen sequenced in a study of persistence of HIV-infected CD4 T cells. The libraries were made with immunoSEQ version 4 in survey mode. The method was immunoSEQ multiplex PCR; TCRdb's version includes in-frame clones alone and lacks a portion of them. This repertoire shows about 20,000 clones, around 78% found once; its top ten account for 6.8%. These receptors lack a known antigen. Lysates of CMV-infected fibroblasts at around 9.8 ug/mL stimulated these cells. CD4+ T cells upregulating both CD40 ligand and CD69 were sorted as responding cells. The specimen comprised CD4+ T cells sorted from PBMCs after approximately 18-hour stimulation, sampled from a patient who received antiretroviral therapy. Receptor source: an adult man with HIV who was CMV-seropositive.

This clone is labeled medium-sized. CDR3 residues: CASSQGGVNSDYGYTF. CDR3 DNA: TGCGCCAGCAGCCAAGGGGGAGTCAACAGTGACTATGGCTACACCTTC. This chain uses TRBV4-1 with TRBJ1-2, with unresolved D. The CDR3 is 16 residues long. Germline loops: CDR1 MGHRA, CDR2 YSYEKL. V was trimmed by 1 base and J by 3 bases, leaving 15 bases between them.

The chain carries TRBV28 and TRBJ1-2; 7 positions agree with TRBD1. The germline CDR1 and CDR2 sequences are MDHEN and SYDVKM. Germline trimming cut 5 bases from V and 4 bases from J; bases unmatched to any gene: 7. The CDR3 is made up of 14 amino acids. CDR3 nucleotide sequence: TGTGCCAGCAGTGCGACAGGGCCTAGCTATGGCTACACCTTC. Encoded protein: CASSATGPSYGYTF.

This sequence joins TRBV7-9 and TRBJ1-1; tentative D call: TRBD1 (6 bases). The CDR3 spans 17 residues. V was clipped by 6 bases and J by 4 bases, with 24 bases between them. Germline CDR1 SEHNR, CDR2 FQNEAQ (reference sequence). The CDR3 bases are TGTGCCAGCAGTCTAGGGGGAGGGGTAGGAGTGATCACTGAAGCTTTCTTT. This translates into CASSLGGGVGVITEAFF.

The rearrangement links TRBV10-1 to TRBJ2-3; no clear D gene. The V gene lost 0 bases and the J gene lost 0 bases, with 7 bases spanning the gap. The CDR3 spans 15 residues. The germline CDR1 and CDR2 sequences are WNHNN and SYGVQD (reference sequence). CDR3 DNA sequence: TGCGCCAGCAGTGAGTCACAACAGAGCACAGATACGCAGTATTTT. Residues: CASSESQQSTDTQYF.